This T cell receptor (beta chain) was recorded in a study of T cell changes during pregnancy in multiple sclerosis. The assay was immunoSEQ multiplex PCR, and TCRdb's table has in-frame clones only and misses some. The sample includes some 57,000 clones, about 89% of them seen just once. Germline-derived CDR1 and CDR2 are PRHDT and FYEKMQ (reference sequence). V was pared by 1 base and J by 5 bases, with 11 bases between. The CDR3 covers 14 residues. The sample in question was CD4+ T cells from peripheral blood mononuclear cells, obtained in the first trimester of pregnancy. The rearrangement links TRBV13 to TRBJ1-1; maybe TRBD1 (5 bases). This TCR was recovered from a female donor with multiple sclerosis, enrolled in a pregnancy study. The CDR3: CASSLAAGRTEAFF. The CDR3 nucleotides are TGTGCCAGCAGCTTAGCGGCAGGGAGGACTGAAGCTTTCTTT. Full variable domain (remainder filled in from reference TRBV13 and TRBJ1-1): AAGVIQSPRHLIKEKRETATLKCYPIPRHDTVYWYQQGPGQDPQFLISFYEKMQSDKGSIPDRFSAQQFSDYHSELNMSSLELGDSALYFCASSLAAGRTEAFFGQGTRLTVV.